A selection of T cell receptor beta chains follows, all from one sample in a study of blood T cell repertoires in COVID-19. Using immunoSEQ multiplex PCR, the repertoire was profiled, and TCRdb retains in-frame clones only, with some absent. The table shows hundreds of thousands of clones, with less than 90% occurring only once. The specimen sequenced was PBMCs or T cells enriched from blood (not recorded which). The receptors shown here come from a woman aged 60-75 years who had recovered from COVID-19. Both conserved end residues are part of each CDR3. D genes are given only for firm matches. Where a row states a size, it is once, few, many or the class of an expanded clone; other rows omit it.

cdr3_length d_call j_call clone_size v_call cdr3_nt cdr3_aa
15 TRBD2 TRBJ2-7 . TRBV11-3 TGTGCCAGCAGCTTAGCTAGCGGGGGTGGCTACGAGCAGTACTTC CASSLASGGGYEQYF
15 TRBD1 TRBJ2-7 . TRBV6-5 TGTGCCAGCACCTCGACAGGGGGCCTTTACTACGAGCAGTACTTC CASTSTGGLYYEQYF
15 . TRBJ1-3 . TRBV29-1 TGCAGCGTTGAGATGATTCAGGGCCCTGGAAACACCATATATTTT CSVEMIQGPGNTIYF
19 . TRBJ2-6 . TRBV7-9 TGTGCCAGCAGCTTATGGGGCAATAAGGGACTCTCTGGGGCCAACGTCCTGACTTTC CASSLWGNKGLSGANVLTF
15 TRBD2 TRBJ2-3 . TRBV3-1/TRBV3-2 TGTGCCAGCAGCCGTAGCGGGGGGGCGGTAGATACGCAGTATTTT CASSRSGGAVDTQYF
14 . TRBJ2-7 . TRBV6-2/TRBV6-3 TGTGCCAGCAGTTACTTGGGGGCTTTTGACGAGCAGTACTTC CASSYLGAFDEQYF
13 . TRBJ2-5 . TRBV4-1 TGCGCCAGCAGCCCGGACCCGGGGGAGACCCAGTACTTC CASSPDPGETQYF
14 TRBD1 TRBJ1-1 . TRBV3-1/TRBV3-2 TGTGCCAGCAGCCACCTACAGGGGGCTGGTGAAGCTTTCTTT CASSHLQGAGEAFF
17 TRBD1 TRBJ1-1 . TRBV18 TGTGCCAGCTCACCACCTGGCAGGGGGCAAGTCAACACTGAAGCTTTCTTT CASSPPGRGQVNTEAFF
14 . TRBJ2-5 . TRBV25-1 TGTGCCAGCACCAAGCAGGGGCACCAAGAGACCCAGTACTTC CASTKQGHQETQYF
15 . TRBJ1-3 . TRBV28 TGTGCCACCGGGGGTGTTTCGGTTTTGGGAAACACCATATATTTT CATGGVSVLGNTIYF
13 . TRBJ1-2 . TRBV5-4 TGTGCCAGCAGCGTGAGCCGTAACTATGGCTACACCTTC CASSVSRNYGYTF
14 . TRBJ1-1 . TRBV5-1 TGCGCCAGCAGCTTCGGGAGTATGAACACTGAAGCTTTCTTT CASSFGSMNTEAFF
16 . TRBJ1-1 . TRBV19 TGTGCCAGTAGCGTAGGGCAAGGAAGGGAGAGTGTTGAAGCTTTCTTT CASSVGQGRESVEAFF
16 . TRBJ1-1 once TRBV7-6 TGTGCCAGCAGCTTCGCCCCGACAGGCCCGAACACTGAAGCTTTCTTT CASSFAPTGPNTEAFF
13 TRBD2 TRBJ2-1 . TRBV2 TGTGCCAGCGCGGGGGGGGGCTACAATGAGCAGTTCTTC CASAGGGYNEQFF
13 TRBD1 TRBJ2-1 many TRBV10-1 TGCGCCAGCAGTGAGTACAGGGGCGATGAGCAGTTCTTC CASSEYRGDEQFF
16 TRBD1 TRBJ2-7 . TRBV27 TGTGCCAGCAGTTTATCAGGACAGGGCGGGGTTTGGGAGCAGTACTTC CASSLSGQGGVWEQYF
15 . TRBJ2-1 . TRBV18 TGTGCCAGCTCAATCTCCTTGTGGGGCAGCAATGAGCAGTTCTTC CASSISLWGSNEQFF
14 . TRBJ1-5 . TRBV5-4 TGTGCCAGCAGCCGGGAGGGGCTTGATCAGCCCCAGCATTTT CASSREGLDQPQHF
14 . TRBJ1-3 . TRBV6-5 TGTGCCAGCAGTAGGGGCGGGGAAGGAAACACCATATATTTT CASSRGGEGNTIYF
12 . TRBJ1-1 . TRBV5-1 TGCGCCAGCAGCCCCTCGAACACTGAAGCTTTCTTT CASSPSNTEAFF
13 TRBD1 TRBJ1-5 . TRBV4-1 TGCGCCAGCGGGGACAGGGACAATCAGCCCCAGCATTTT CASGDRDNQPQHF
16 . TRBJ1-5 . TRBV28 TGTGCCAGCAGTTTATTTCAAGAACTCAGCAATCAGCCCCAGCATTTT CASSLFQELSNQPQHF
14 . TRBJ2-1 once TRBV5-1 TGCGCCAGCAGCTGGACTGTTTCCTACAATGAGCAGTTCTTC CASSWTVSYNEQFF
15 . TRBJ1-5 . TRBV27 TGTGCCAGCAAGGGAGGGACCTCGGTCAATCAGCCCCAGCATTTT CASKGGTSVNQPQHF
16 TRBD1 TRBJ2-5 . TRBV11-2 TGTGCCAGCAGCTACGCCTCGGGACAGGGTTTAGAGACCCAGTACTTC CASSYASGQGLETQYF
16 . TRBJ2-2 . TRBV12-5 TGTGCTAGTGGTCGTTCTTTGACAGGTTGGGCCGGGGAGCTGTTTTTT CASGRSLTGWAGELFF
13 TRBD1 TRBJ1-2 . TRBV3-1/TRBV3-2 TGTGCCAGCAGCCGGGGACAGGCTCGGGGCTACACCTTC CASSRGQARGYTF
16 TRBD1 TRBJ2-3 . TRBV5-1 TGCGCCAGCAGCTCTTTCCCGGGACAGGGTACAGATACGCAGTATTTT CASSSFPGQGTDTQYF
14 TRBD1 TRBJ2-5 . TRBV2 TGTGCCAGCAGTACGGGACAGCCGAAAGAGACCCAGTACTTC CASSTGQPKETQYF
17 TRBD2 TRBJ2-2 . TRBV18 TGTGCCAGCTCACTACAAACGACTAGCGGGTACACCGGGGAGCTGTTTTTT CASSLQTTSGYTGELFF
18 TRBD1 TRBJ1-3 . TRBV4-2 TGTGCCAGCAGCCCTGGGACAGGGAGGCTCTTCTCTGGAAACACCATATATTTT CASSPGTGRLFSGNTIYF
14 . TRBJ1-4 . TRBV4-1 TGCGCCAGCAGCCAAGATCCGGGTGGTGAAAAACTGTTTTTT CASSQDPGGEKLFF
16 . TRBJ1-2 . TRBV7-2 TGTGCCAGCAGCTTTGACCTGGGGTCAGGGCGCTATGGCTACACCTTC CASSFDLGSGRYGYTF
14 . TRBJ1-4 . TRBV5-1 TGCGCCAGCAGGACACAGGGAACTAATGAAAAACTGTTTTTT CASRTQGTNEKLFF
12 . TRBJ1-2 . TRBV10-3 TGTGCCATCACCGGGACATTCTATGGCTACACCTTC CAITGTFYGYTF
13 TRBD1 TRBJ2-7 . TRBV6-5 TGTGCCAGCAGACCGACAGGGACCTACGAGCAGTACTTC CASRPTGTYEQYF
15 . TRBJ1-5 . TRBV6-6 TGTGCCACCCTTCGGAGGCAGGCCATCAATCAGCCCCAGCATTTT CATLRRQAINQPQHF
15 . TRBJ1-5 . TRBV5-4 TGTGCCAGCAGCTTGGGGGGGGGAAGCAATCAGCCCCAGCATTTT CASSLGGGSNQPQHF
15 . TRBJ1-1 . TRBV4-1 TGCGCCAGCAGCCAAGATCTACAGGGCCGTACTGAAGCTTTCTTT CASSQDLQGRTEAFF
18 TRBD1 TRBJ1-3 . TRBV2 TGTGCCAGCAATTCCGAAGGGACAGGGGAACCCTCTGGAAACACCATATATTTT CASNSEGTGEPSGNTIYF
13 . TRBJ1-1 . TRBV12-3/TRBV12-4 TGTGCCAGCAGTTACCAGGGGTTCACTGAAGCTTTCTTT CASSYQGFTEAFF
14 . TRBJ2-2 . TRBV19 TGTGCCAGTAGTATTAAGAGTTCCACCGGGGAGCTGTTTTTT CASSIKSSTGELFF
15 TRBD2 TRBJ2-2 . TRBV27 TGTGCCAGCAGTATACGGACTAGCGGGGCCGGGGAGCTGTTTTTT CASSIRTSGAGELFF
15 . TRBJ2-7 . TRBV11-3 TGTGCCAGCAGCTTAGGTGGAGGGGGCGGCTACGAGCAGTACTTC CASSLGGGGGYEQYF
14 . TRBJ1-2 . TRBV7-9 TGTGCCAGCAGCTTCGGAACAGGATTCTATGGCTACACCTTC CASSFGTGFYGYTF